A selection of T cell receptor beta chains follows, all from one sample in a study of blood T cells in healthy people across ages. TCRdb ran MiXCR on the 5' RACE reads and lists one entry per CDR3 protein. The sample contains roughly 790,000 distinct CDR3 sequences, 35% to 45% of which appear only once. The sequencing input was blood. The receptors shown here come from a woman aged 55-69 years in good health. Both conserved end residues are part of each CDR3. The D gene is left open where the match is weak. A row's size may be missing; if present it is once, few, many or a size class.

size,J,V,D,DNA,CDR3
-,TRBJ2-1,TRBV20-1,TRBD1,TGCAGTGCTCCGACCCAACAGGGGTGGAATGAGCAGTTCTTC,CSAPTQQGWNEQFF
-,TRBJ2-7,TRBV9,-,TGTGCCAGCAGCGTGGGCGACTACAAGCAGTACTTC,CASSVGDYKQYF
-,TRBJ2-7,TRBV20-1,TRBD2,TGCAGTGCTAGAGATCTCGGGACTAGCGGGAGGGAGACCTACGAGCAGTACTTC,CSARDLGTSGRETYEQYF
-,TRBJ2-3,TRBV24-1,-,TGTGCCACCAAGGCAAGGGCCACAGATACGCAGTATTTT,CATKARATDTQYF
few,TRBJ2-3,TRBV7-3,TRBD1,TGTGCCAGCAGTTCTACAGGGGTTGGTCTGGATACGCAGTATTTT,CASSSTGVGLDTQYF
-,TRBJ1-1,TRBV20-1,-,TGCAGTGCTAGAGTTCAGCCGAACACTGAAGCTTTCTTT,CSARVQPNTEAFF
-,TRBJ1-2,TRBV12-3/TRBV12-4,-,TGTGCCAGCAGGGGCGACGGCTATGGCTACACCTTC,CASRGDGYGYTF
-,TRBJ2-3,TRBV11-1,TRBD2,TGTGCCAGCAGGATGGAGACCCCTACCTGGCGGGAGGGCCACGGCACAGATACGCAGTATTTT,CASRMETPTWREGHGTDTQYF
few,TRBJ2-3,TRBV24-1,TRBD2,TGTGCCACCAGTGACCACAGCGGGAGTCTCAGAGATACGCAGTATTTT,CATSDHSGSLRDTQYF
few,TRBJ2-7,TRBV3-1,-,TGTGCCAGCAGCCAACGAAGTGCCCACGAGCAGTACTTC,CASSQRSAHEQYF
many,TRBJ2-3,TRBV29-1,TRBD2,TGCAGCGTGGGGGGACTAGCGGGAGTCCGCAGCACAGATACGCAGTATTTT,CSVGGLAGVRSTDTQYF
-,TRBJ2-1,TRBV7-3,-,TGTGCCAGCAGCCCGGGACTCTCTTCCGGTGAGCAGTTCTTC,CASSPGLSSGEQFF
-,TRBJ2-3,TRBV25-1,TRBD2,TGTGCCAGCAGTGATGCAGGGAGGGGAACAGATACGCAGTATTTT,CASSDAGRGTDTQYF
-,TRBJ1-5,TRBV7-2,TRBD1,TGTGCCAGCAGCTTAGAGGGCAGGGGGGACAATCAGCCCCAGCATTTT,CASSLEGRGDNQPQHF
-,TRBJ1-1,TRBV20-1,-,TGCAGTGCTAGCCCCAGTCTCAACCAGGGCACTGAAGCTTTCTTT,CSASPSLNQGTEAFF
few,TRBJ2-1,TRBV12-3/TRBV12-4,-,TGTGCCAGCAGTTTAGCACTACCGTGGGAGGAGTTCTTC,CASSLALPWEEFF
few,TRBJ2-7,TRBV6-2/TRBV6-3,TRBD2,TGTGCCAGCAGTTACTCTAAACTAGCGGGAGCGTACAATGAGCAGTACTTC,CASSYSKLAGAYNEQYF
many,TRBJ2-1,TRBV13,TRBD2,TGTGCCAGCAGCTTTGAGGTTAGCGGGGGGAATGAGCAGTTCTTC,CASSFEVSGGNEQFF
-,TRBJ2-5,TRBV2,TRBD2,TGTGCCAGCACCGGGACTCGCGGGGGGCAGGAGACCCAGTACTTC,CASTGTRGGQETQYF
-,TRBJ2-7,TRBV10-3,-,TGTGCCATCTGTGATGGCGTTCGGGTCCCCTACGAGCAGTACTTC,CAICDGVRVPYEQYF
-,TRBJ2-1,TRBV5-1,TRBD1,TGCGCCAGCAGCCAAGAAACGGGACAGGGGTACAATGAGCAGTTCTTC,CASSQETGQGYNEQFF
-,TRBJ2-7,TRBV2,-,TGTGCCAGCAGAGCGGCCCGTGAGCAGTACTTC,CASRAAREQYF
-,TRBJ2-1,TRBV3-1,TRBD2,TGTGCCAGCACCATAGCGGGGCCATACAATGAGCAGTTCTTC,CASTIAGPYNEQFF
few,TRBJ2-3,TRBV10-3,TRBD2,TGTGCCATCAGTCTAGCGGAAGAGGATACGCAGTATTTT,CAISLAEEDTQYF
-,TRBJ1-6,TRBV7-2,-,TGTGCCAGCAGCTTTAGCTCACCCCTCCACTTT,CASSFSSPLHF
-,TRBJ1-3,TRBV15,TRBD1,TGTGCCACCAGCAGGGAGACAGGGACTGGAAACACCATATATTTT,CATSRETGTGNTIYF
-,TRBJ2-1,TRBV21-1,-,TGTGCCAGCAGCAAAGAACCCGGGACAGTAACTCACAATGAGCAGTTCTTC,CASSKEPGTVTHNEQFF
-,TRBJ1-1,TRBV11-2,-,TGTGCCAGCAGCTTAGTAGTACCTCGGTTGGGTACGAACACTGAAGCTTTCTTT,CASSLVVPRLGTNTEAFF
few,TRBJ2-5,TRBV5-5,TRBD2,TGTGCCAGCAGCTTGGGTGGGAGGGGCCAAGAGACCCAGTACTTC,CASSLGGRGQETQYF
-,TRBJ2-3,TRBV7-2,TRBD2,TGTGCCAGCAGCGGGGTACCGGGACTAGCGGGGGTTACGCAGTATTTT,CASSGVPGLAGVTQYF
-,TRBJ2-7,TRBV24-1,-,TGTGCCACCAGTTGGGGATCCGAGCAGTACTTC,CATSWGSEQYF
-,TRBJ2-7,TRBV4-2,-,TGTGCCAGCAGCCAAGATGGGGGCTACTCCTACGAGCAGTACTTC,CASSQDGGYSYEQYF
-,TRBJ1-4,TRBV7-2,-,TGTGCCAGCAGCTTATTCCACCTAGGAAGTGAAAAACTGTTTTTT,CASSLFHLGSEKLFF
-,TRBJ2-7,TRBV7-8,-,TGTGCCAGCAGCTTAGCTAGGCCGGGCCAGGGTAGCGAGCAGTACTTC,CASSLARPGQGSEQYF
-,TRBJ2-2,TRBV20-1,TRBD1,TGCAGTGCTGGTCCGGGACAACTACAGGGGACCGGGGAGCTGTTTTTT,CSAGPGQLQGTGELFF
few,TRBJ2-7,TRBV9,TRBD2,TGTGCCAGCAGCGTAGGACTAGCGGGGGCAAGCTCCTACGAGCAGTACTTC,CASSVGLAGASSYEQYF
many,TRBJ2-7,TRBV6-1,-,TGTGCCAGCAGTGAGGGGTACGAGCAGTACTTC,CASSEGYEQYF
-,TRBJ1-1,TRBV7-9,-,TGTGCCAGCAGCGGCCTGCAGAACACTGAAGCTTTCTTT,CASSGLQNTEAFF
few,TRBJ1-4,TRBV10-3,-,TGTGCCATCAGTGAACGCAGGGAGATTGAAAAACTGTTTTTT,CAISERREIEKLFF
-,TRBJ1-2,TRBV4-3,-,TGCGCCAGCAGCCGAATGGGGGACCTGGGCTATGGCTACACCTTC,CASSRMGDLGYGYTF
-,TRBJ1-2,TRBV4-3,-,TGCGCCAGCAGCCAAGATCGTATCAGCTCAAGGGGCTACACCTTC,CASSQDRISSRGYTF
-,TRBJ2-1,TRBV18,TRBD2,TGTGCCAGCTCACCAGGACTAGACAACAATGAGCAGTTCTTC,CASSPGLDNNEQFF
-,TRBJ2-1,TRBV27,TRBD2,TGTGCCAGCAGTGAGCGGGGGATCTACAATGAGCAGTTCTTC,CASSERGIYNEQFF
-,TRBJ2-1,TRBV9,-,TGTGCCAGCAGCCCCCCCGGGACTGAGCAGTTCTTC,CASSPPGTEQFF
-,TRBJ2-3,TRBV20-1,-,TGCAGTGCTAGAGAGAGGGGCGCGGGCTTCGGCACAGATACGCAGTATTTT,CSARERGAGFGTDTQYF
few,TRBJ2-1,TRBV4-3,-,TGCGCCAGCAGCCAAGCCGTGCGGCTACAGATCGGGAATGAGCAGTTCTTC,CASSQAVRLQIGNEQFF